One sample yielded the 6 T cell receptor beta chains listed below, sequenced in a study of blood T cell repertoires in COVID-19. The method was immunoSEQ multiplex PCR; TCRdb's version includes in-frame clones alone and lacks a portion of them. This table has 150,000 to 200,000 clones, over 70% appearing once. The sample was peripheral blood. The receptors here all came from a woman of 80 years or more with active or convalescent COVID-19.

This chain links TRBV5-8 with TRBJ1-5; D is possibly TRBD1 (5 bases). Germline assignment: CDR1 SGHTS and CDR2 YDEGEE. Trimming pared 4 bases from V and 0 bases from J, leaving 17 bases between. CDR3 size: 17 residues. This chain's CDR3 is CASSLPGGEYSNQPQHF. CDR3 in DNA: TGTGCCAGCAGCCTCCCCGGGGGGGAATATAGCAATCAGCCCCAGCATTTT.

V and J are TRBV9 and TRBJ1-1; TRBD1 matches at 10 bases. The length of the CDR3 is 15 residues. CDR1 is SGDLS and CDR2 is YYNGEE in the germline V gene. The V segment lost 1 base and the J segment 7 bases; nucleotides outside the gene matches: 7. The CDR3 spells CASSVLTGGVSEAFF. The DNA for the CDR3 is TGTGCCAGCAGCGTACTGACAGGGGGCGTAAGTGAAGCTTTCTTT. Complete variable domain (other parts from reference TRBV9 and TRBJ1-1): DSGVTQTPKHLITATGQRVTLRCSPRSGDLSVYWYQQSLDQGLQFLIQYYNGEERAKGNILERFSAQQFPDLHSELNLSSLELGDSALYFCASSVLTGGVSEAFFGQGTRLTVV.

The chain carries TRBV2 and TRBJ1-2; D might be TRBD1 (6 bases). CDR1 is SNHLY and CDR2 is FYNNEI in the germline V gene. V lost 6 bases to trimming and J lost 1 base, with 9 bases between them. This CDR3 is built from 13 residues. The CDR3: CASSGQSNYGYTF. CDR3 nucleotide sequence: TGTGCCAGCAGCGGACAGAGTAACTATGGCTACACCTTC. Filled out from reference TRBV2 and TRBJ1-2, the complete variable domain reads EPEVTQTPSHQVTQMGQEVILRCVPISNHLYFYWYRQILGQKVEFLVSFYNNEISEKSEIFDDQFSVERPDGSNFTLKIRSTKLEDSAMYFCASSGQSNYGYTFGSGTRLTVV.

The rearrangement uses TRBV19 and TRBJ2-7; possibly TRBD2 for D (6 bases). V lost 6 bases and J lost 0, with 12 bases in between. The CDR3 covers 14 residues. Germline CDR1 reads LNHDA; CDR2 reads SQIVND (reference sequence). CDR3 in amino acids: CASRGPGASYEQYF. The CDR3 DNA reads TGTGCCAGTAGGGGACCGGGAGCCTCCTACGAGCAGTACTTC.

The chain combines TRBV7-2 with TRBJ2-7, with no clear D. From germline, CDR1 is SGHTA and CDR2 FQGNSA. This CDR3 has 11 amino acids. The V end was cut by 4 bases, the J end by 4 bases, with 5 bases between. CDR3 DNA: TGTGCCAGCAGCTCCAGATACGAGCAGTACTTC. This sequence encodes CASSSRYEQYF.

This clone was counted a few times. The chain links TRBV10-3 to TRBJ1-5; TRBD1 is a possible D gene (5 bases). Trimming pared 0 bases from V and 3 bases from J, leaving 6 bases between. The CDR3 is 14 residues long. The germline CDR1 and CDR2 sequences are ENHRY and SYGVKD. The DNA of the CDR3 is TGTGCCATCAGTGAGTCAGGGGCCAATCAGCCCCAGCATTTT. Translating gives CAISESGANQPQHF.